This entry describes one T cell receptor (beta chain). The CDR3 extends over 18 amino acids. Germline CDR1 reads SGHNT; CDR2 reads YYREEE (reference sequence). Losses at the gene ends were 2 bases for V and 0 bases for J; bases not matched to a gene: 10. The sample originates from a study of blood T cell repertoires in COVID-19. Across the study: Sites in the United States, Italy and Spain provided acute and convalescent COVID-19 samples. PBMCs, B-cell-depleted T cells, or T cells provided the cDNA or gDNA that made up the material.

As processed by the authors: Amplification of reference gene primers provided the estimated nucleated cell counts. Using immunoSEQ multiplex PCR, the repertoire was profiled, and TCRdb retains in-frame clones only, with some absent. V and J calls and clone size come straight from that table; D and trimming were deduced from the DNA. In the table there are 200,000 to 250,000 clones, 86% of which are singletons. What was sequenced was peripheral blood. The rearrangement joins TRBV5-4 to TRBJ2-1, with 8 bases that match TRBD1. The TCR was taken from a man older than 75 with acute or convalescent COVID-19. The CDR3 DNA reads as TGTGCCAGCAGCTTACTTACCAGGGGGCGCAGCTCCTACAATGAGCAGTTCTTC. It codes for CASSLLTRGRSSYNEQFF.